Listed here are 22 T cell receptor beta chains from one sample, sequenced in a study of cytomegalovirus exposure and HLA in healthy donors. The table came from immunoSEQ multiplex PCR; TCRdb's copy has only in-frame clones and leaves some out. The sample has 150,000 to 200,000 clones, 85% seen once. Sequencing used PBMCs. The receptors originated from a man younger than 35 in good health and CMV-seropositive.

This clone has more than one count but fewer than ten. This rearrangement joins TRBV5-1 to TRBJ2-7; 8 bases fit TRBD2. Germline V CDR1 and CDR2: SGHRS, YFSETQ. The ends lost 0 bases at V and 5 bases at J; junction bases unmatched: 10. The CDR3 consists of 16 residues. CDR3 amino acids: CASSLVGGAGDHEQYF. The CDR3 DNA is TGCGCCAGCAGCTTGGTCGGGGGGGCCGGCGACCACGAGCAGTACTTC.

V and J are TRBV30 and TRBJ1-1; 11 nucleotides line up with TRBD1. This CDR3 has 16 residues. V trimming: 3 bases; J trimming: 4 bases; junction bases outside the gene matches: 10. Germline CDR1 reads GTSNPN; CDR2 reads SVGIG (reference sequence). In DNA form, the CDR3 reads TGTGCCTGGAGGACCGGACAGGGGGCGTTGAGCACTGAAGCTTTCTTT. Protein: CAWRTGQGALSTEAFF.

The V gene is TRBV9, the J gene TRBJ2-3; perhaps TRBD2 as D (5 bases). V was pared by 0 bases and J by 4 bases, with 12 bases between. Germline V gives CDR1 SGDLS, CDR2 YYNGEE. The CDR3 totals 15 residues. The CDR3 reads CASSVERLAADTQYF. The CDR3 DNA is TGTGCCAGCAGCGTAGAAAGGCTAGCTGCAGATACGCAGTATTTT. Full variable domain (remainder filled in from reference TRBV9 and TRBJ2-3): DSGVTQTPKHLITATGQRVTLRCSPRSGDLSVYWYQQSLDQGLQFLIQYYNGEERAKGNILERFSAQQFPDLHSELNLSSLELGDSALYFCASSVERLAADTQYFGPGTRLTVL.

The CDR3 here is CATSSTETGDYNEQFF. The CDR3 DNA is TGTGCCACCAGCAGTACCGAGACAGGGGACTACAATGAGCAGTTCTTC. This rearrangement joins TRBV15 to TRBJ2-1; 8 nucleotides match TRBD1. The CDR3 has 16 amino acids. J lost 3 bases, V lost 3 bases, and 7 bases had no gene match. Germline V gene sequence: CDR1 LNHNV, CDR2 YYDKDF (reference sequence). Full variable domain (outside the CDR3, taken from reference TRBV15 and TRBJ2-1): DAMVIQNPRYQVTQFGKPVTLSCSQTLNHNVMYWYQQKSSQAPKLLFHYYDKDFNNEADTPDNFQSRRPNTSFCFLDIRSPGLGDTAMYLCATSSTETGDYNEQFFGPGTRLTVL.

The chain links TRBV13 to TRBJ1-1, with 7 bases that match TRBD1. V shed 0 bases and J 3 bases; nucleotides not matched to a gene: 4. The CDR3 runs to 15 residues. Germline loops: CDR1 PRHDT, CDR2 FYEKMQ (reference sequence). The CDR3 loop is CASSLGQGGYTEAFF. The DNA of the CDR3 is TGTGCCAGCAGCTTAGGCCAGGGGGGATACACTGAAGCTTTCTTT.

The chain uses TRBV19 and TRBJ1-1; D is unresolved. CDR1 and CDR2 (germline): LNHDA, SQIVND (reference sequence). This CDR3 has 14 amino acids. Trimming shortened V by 6 bases and J by 4 bases, and 15 bases separated the two germline ends. This CDR3 reads CASSVSTGATEAFF. CDR3 nucleotides: TGTGCCAGTAGCGTCTCGACCGGAGCCACTGAAGCTTTCTTT.

This sequence joins TRBV5-4 and TRBJ2-3, with 13 bases matching TRBD2. J lost 4 bases, V lost 4 bases, and 6 bases had no gene match. The CDR3 has 16 residues. The germline CDR1 and CDR2 sequences are SGHNT and YYREEE (reference sequence). This CDR3 is CASSLGTSGTPDTQYF. The CDR3 coding sequence is TGTGCCAGCAGCCTAGGGACTAGCGGGACTCCAGATACGCAGTATTTT. Together with reference TRBV5-4 and TRBJ2-3, the CDR3 gives the full variable domain: ETGVTQSPTHLIKTRGQQVTLRCSSQSGHNTVSWYQQALGQGPQFIFQYYREEENGRGNFPPRFSGLQFPNYSSELNVNALELDDSALYLCASSLGTSGTPDTQYFGPGTRLTVL.

The CDR3 bases are TGTGCCAGCGAGTCCCCTAGGGGGGGGATTTCCTACAATGAGCAGTTCTTC. Encoded protein: CASESPRGGISYNEQFF. This rearrangement joins TRBV28 to TRBJ2-1; possible D gene TRBD2, 7 bases. CDR3 size: 17 residues. Germline V lookup: CDR1 MDHEN, CDR2 SYDVKM. Trimming stripped 8 bases from V and 1 base from J, with 21 bases between.

The chain joins TRBV28 to TRBJ1-2, with unresolved D. Germline assignment: CDR1 MDHEN and CDR2 SYDVKM. This CDR3 contains 13 residues. V shed 6 bases and J shed 4 bases, with 12 bases lying between them. CDR3 residues: CASRGTGGYGYTF. The CDR3 DNA sequence: TGTGCCAGCAGGGGCACCGGTGGCTATGGCTACACCTTC.

Here the CDR3 DNA reads TGCGCCAGCAGTTCCGACTGGTCCACTGAAGCTTTCTTT. Translation: CASSSDWSTEAFF. The rearrangement links TRBV5-1 to TRBJ1-1; D is uncertain. With 5 bases removed from V and 4 bases from J, the gap between germline ends came to 12 bases. The CDR3 has 13 residues. CDR1 and CDR2 from the germline V gene are SGHRS and YFSETQ. Complete variable domain (other parts from reference TRBV5-1 and TRBJ1-1): KAGVTQTPRYLIKTRGQQVTLSCSPISGHRSVSWYQQTPGQGLQFLFEYFSETQRNKGNFPGRFSGRQFSNSRSEMNVSTLELGDSALYLCASSSDWSTEAFFGQGTRLTVV.

V usage is TRBV11-2 and J usage is TRBJ1-1; D might be TRBD1 (5 bases). V was clipped by 7 bases and J by 4 bases, with 13 bases between them. The CDR3 is 13 residues long. The germline V gene encodes CDR1 SGHAT and CDR2 FQNNGV. The CDR3 is CASNSLGGTEAFF. In DNA form, the CDR3 reads TGTGCCAGCAACTCTCTCGGGGGCACTGAAGCTTTCTTT.

This clone was seen once. V and J are TRBV10-3 and TRBJ2-5; D is possibly TRBD2 (6 bases). V dropped 4 bases and J dropped 5 bases, with 8 bases sitting between them. CDR3 size: 12 residues. Germline values: CDR1 ENHRY, CDR2 SYGVKD. The CDR3 nucleotides are TGTGCCATCAGTGCGGGGAGGGAGACCCAGTACTTC. This sequence encodes CAISAGRETQYF.

The CDR3 sequence: CAISDWRTAAGELFF. CDR3 coding DNA: TGTGCCATCAGTGATTGGCGGACTGCAGCCGGGGAGCTGTTTTTT. The chain carries TRBV10-3 and TRBJ2-2, with a possible D match to TRBD2 (5 bases). Trimming pared 3 bases from V and 6 bases from J, leaving 14 bases between. Germline CDR1 is ENHRY and CDR2 is SYGVKD. The CDR3 is 15 residues long.

V is TRBV28 and J is TRBJ1-1; 7 positions agree with TRBD1. CDR1 MDHEN and CDR2 SYDVKM come from the germline V gene. The CDR3 extends over 14 amino acids. With V trimmed by 3 bases and J by 4 bases, 5 bases remained unmatched. The chain's CDR3 is CASSFRGPSTEAFF. CDR3 in DNA: TGTGCCAGCAGTTTTAGGGGGCCTAGCACTGAAGCTTTCTTT.

The rearrangement joins TRBV28 to TRBJ2-7; D not resolved. This CDR3 is 10 amino acids long. Germline assignment: CDR1 MDHEN and CDR2 SYDVKM. CDR3 coding DNA: TGTGGGGCGAGCACCTACGAGCAGTACTTC. This gives the protein CGASTYEQYF.

V gene TRBV10-3 combines with J gene TRBJ1-2; TRBD1 is a possible D gene (5 bases). V gave up 6 bases and J gave up 7 bases, with 21 bases separating them. The CDR3 is 15 residues long. Germline V gives CDR1 ENHRY, CDR2 SYGVKD. Written as DNA, the CDR3 is TGTGCCATCAGCCGAGAGACGGCCGGGGGGGGTGGCTACACCTTC. This translates into CAISRETAGGGGYTF.

The chain carries TRBV19 and TRBJ2-7, with TRBD2 as a possible D gene (6 bases). Trimming pared 5 bases from V and 4 bases from J, leaving 12 bases between. The germline V gene has CDR1 LNHDA and CDR2 SQIVND (reference sequence). The CDR3 covers 13 residues. CDR3 sequence: CASSSAGTYEQYF. CDR3 bases: TGTGCCAGTAGTTCGGCAGGGACTTACGAGCAGTACTTC.

The chain has TRBV13 and TRBJ2-1; D gene uncertain. This CDR3 has 14 residues. In germline, CDR1 is PRHDT, CDR2 FYEKMQ (reference sequence). V dropped 5 bases and J dropped 4 bases, with 12 bases sitting between them. CDR3 residues: CASSGAQDYNEQFF. In nucleotides, the CDR3 is TGTGCCAGCAGCGGCGCCCAGGATTACAATGAGCAGTTCTTC.

The V and J genes are TRBV4-2 and TRBJ2-5, with TRBD2 identical over 7 bases. This CDR3 has 13 amino acids. The V and J ends lost 4 bases and 5 bases, in that order; junction bases with no gene match: 4. The germline gives CDR1 LGHNA, CDR2 YNFKEQ. In DNA, the CDR3 is TGTGCCAGCAGCCCCCGGGGGGAGGAGACCCAGTACTTC. It is translated as CASSPRGEETQYF.

The V and J genes are TRBV7-9 and TRBJ2-1, with unresolved D. Germline CDR1 SEHNR, CDR2 FQNEAQ (reference sequence). This CDR3 comprises 15 residues. V lost 5 bases and J lost 0, with 11 bases in between. The CDR3 spells CASSPVLNSYNEQFF. In DNA, the CDR3 is TGTGCCAGCAGCCCTGTACTGAACTCCTACAATGAGCAGTTCTTC.

The chain recombines TRBV7-9 with TRBJ2-7; TRBD2 aligns across 10 bases. The V and J ends lost 1 base and 7 bases, in that order; junction bases with no gene match: 10. Germline CDR1 is SEHNR and CDR2 is FQNEAQ (reference sequence). This CDR3 contains 16 residues. The CDR3 DNA reads TGTGCCAGCAGCTTAGGGACAAGCGGGGGGGCGCCTGAGCAGTACTTC. This sequence encodes CASSLGTSGGAPEQYF.

This sequence joins TRBV5-1 and TRBJ2-2; TRBD1 is a possible D gene (6 bases). Germline V lookup: CDR1 SGHRS, CDR2 YFSETQ. V lost 1 base and J 7 bases, leaving 14 bases between the germline ends. The CDR3 totals 15 residues. CDR3 amino acids: CASSLRQGSGGELFF. For the CDR3, the DNA is TGCGCCAGCAGCTTGAGGCAGGGGAGTGGCGGGGAGCTGTTTTTT.